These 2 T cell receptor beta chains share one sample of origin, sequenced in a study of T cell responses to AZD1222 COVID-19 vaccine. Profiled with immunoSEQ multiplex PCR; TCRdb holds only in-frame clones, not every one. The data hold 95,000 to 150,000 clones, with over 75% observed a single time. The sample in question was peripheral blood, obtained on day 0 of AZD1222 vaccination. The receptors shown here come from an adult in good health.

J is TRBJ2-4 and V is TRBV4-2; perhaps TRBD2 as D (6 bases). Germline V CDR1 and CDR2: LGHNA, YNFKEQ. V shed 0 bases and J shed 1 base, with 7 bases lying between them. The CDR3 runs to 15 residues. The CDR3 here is CASSQDGGAKNIQYF. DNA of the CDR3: TGTGCCAGCAGCCAAGATGGGGGGGCCAAAAACATTCAGTACTTC.

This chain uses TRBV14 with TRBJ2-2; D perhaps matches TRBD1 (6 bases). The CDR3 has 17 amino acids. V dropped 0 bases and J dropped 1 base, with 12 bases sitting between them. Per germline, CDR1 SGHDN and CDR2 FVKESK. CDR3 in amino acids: CASSQEYGTLNTGELFF. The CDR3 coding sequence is TGTGCCAGCAGCCAAGAATACGGGACACTGAACACCGGGGAGCTGTTTTTT.